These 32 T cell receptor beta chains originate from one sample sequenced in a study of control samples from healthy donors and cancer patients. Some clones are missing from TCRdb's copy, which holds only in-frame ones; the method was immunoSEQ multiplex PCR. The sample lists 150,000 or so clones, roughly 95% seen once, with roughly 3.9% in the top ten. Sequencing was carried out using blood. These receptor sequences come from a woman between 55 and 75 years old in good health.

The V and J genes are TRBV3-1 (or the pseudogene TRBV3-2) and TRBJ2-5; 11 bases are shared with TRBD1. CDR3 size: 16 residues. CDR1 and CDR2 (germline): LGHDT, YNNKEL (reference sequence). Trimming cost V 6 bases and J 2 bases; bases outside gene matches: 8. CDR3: CASSQHWDRGQETQYF. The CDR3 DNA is TGTGCCAGCAGTCAGCATTGGGACAGGGGGCAAGAGACCCAGTACTTC.

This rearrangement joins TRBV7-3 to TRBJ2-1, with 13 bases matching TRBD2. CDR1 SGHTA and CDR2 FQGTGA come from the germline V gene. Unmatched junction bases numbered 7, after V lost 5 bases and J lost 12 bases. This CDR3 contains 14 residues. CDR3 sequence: CASSPGLAGESQFF. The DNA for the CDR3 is TGTGCCAGCAGCCCCGGACTAGCGGGGGAATCGCAGTTCTTC. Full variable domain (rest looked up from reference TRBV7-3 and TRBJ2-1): GAGVSQTPSNKVTEKGKYVELRCDPISGHTALYWYRQSLGQGPEFLIYFQGTGAADDSGLPNDRFFAVRPEGSVSTLKIQRTERGDSAVYLCASSPGLAGESQFFGPGTRLTVL.

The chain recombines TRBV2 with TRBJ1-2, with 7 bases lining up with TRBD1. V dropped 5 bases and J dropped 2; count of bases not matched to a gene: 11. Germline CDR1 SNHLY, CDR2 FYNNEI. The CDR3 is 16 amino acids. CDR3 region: CASSKITGVANYGYTF. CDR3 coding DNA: TGTGCCAGCAGTAAAATAACAGGGGTGGCGAACTATGGCTACACCTTC.

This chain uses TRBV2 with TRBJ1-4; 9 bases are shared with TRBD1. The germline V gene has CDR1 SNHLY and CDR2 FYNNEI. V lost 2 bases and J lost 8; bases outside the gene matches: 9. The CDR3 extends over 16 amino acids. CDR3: CASSENVGTGREKLFF. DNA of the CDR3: TGTGCCAGCAGTGAAAACGTTGGGACAGGGAGGGAAAAACTGTTTTTT.

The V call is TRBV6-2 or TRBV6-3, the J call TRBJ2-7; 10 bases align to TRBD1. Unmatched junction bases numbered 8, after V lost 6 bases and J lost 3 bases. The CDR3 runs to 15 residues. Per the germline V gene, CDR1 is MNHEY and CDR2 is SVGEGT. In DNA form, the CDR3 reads TGTGCCAGCAGCTATGGGACAGGGGAGAACTACGAGCAGTACTTC. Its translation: CASSYGTGENYEQYF.

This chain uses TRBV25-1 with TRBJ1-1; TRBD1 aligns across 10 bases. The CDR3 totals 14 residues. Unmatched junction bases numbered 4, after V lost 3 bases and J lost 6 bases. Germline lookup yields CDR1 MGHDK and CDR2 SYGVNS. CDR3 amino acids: CASSEGTGEAEAFF. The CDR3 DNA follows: TGTGCCAGCAGTGAGGGGACAGGGGAGGCTGAAGCTTTCTTT.

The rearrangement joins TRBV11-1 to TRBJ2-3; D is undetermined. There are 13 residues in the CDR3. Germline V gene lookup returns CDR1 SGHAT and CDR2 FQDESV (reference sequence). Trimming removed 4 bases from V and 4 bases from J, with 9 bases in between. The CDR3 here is CASSSPRADTQYF. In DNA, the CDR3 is TGTGCCAGCAGCTCCCCTAGAGCAGATACGCAGTATTTT.

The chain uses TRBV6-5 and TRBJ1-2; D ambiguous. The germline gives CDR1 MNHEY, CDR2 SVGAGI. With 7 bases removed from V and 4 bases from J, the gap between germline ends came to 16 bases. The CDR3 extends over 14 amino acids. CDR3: CASKSGQLFYGYTF. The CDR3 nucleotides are TGTGCCAGCAAATCGGGCCAATTATTCTATGGCTACACCTTC.

CDR3 residues: CASSQDPLATYEQYF. As DNA, the CDR3 is TGCGCCAGCAGCCAAGATCCTCTAGCGACCTACGAGCAGTACTTC. This chain links TRBV4-3 with TRBJ2-7, with TRBD2 as a possible D gene (6 bases). The CDR3 runs to 15 residues. CDR1 is LGHNA, CDR2 YSLEER, per germline. V shed 0 bases and J shed 2 bases, with 11 bases lying between them.

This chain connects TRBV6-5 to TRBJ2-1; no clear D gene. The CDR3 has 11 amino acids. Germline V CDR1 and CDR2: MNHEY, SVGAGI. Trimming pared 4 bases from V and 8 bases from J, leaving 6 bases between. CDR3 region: CASSLSHEQFF. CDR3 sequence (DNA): TGTGCCAGCAGTTTGTCGCATGAGCAGTTCTTC.

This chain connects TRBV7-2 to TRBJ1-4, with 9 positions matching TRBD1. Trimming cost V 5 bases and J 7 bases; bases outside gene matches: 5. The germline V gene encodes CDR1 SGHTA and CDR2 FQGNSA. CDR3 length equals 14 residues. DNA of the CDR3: TGTGCCAGCAGCATAGACAGGGGGGGTGAAAAACTGTTTTTT. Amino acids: CASSIDRGGEKLFF.

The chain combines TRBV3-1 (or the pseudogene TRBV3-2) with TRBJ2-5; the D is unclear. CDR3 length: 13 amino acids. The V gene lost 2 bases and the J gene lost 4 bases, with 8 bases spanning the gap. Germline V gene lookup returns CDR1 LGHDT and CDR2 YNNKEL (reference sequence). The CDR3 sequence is CASSQQVGETQYF. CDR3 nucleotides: TGTGCCAGCAGCCAACAGGTGGGAGAGACCCAGTACTTC.

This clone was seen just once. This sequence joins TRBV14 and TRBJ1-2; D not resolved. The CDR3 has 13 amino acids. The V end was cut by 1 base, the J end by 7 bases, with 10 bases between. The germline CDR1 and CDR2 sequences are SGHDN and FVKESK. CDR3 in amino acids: CASSQVAGSGYTF. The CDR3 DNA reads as TGTGCCAGCAGCCAAGTCGCTGGGAGTGGCTACACCTTC.

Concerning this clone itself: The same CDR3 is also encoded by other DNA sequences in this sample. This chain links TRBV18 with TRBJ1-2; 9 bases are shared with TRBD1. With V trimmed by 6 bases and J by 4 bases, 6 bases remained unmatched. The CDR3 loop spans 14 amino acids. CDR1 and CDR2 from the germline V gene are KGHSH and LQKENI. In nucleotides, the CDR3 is TGTGCCAGCTCTCCGGGACAGGGTGGCTATGGCTACACCTTC. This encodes CASSPGQGGYGYTF.

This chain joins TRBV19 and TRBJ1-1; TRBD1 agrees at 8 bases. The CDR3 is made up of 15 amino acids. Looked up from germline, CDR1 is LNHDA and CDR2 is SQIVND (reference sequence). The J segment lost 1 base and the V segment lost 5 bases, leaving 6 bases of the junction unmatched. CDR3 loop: CASSAPGTGNTEAFF. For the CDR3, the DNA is TGTGCCAGTAGTGCACCCGGGACAGGGAACACTGAAGCTTTCTTT.

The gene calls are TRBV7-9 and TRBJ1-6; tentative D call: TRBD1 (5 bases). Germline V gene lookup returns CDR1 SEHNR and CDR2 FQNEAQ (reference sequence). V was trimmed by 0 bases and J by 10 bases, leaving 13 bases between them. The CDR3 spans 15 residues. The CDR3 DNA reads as TGTGCCAGCAGCTTAGCGGCAGGGAGAGTCTCACCCCTCCACTTT. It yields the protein CASSLAAGRVSPLHF. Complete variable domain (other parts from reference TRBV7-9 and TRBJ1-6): DTGVSQNPRHKITKRGQNVTFRCDPISEHNRLYWYRQTLGQGPEFLTYFQNEAQLEKSRLLSDRFSAERPKGSFSTLEIQRTEQGDSAMYLCASSLAAGRVSPLHFGNGTRLTVT.

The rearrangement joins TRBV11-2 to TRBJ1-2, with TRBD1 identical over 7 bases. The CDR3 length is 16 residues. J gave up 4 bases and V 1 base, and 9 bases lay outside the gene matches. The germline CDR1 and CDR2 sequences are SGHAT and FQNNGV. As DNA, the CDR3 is TGTGCCAGCAGCTTAGGTTACAGGGGTTTGGCCTATGGCTACACCTTC. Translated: CASSLGYRGLAYGYTF.

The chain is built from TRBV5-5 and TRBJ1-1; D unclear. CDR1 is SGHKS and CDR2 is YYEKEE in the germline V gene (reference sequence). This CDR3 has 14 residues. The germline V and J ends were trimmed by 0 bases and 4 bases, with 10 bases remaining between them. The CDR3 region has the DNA TGTGCCAGCAGCTTGGCCCTTGGTGCCACTGAAGCTTTCTTT. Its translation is CASSLALGATEAFF.

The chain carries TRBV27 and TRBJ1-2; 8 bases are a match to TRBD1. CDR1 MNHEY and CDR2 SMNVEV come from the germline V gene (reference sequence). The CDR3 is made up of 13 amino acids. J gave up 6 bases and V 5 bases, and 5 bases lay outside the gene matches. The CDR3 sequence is CASSHAQGDGYTF. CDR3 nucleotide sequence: TGTGCCAGCAGTCATGCACAGGGGGATGGCTACACCTTC.

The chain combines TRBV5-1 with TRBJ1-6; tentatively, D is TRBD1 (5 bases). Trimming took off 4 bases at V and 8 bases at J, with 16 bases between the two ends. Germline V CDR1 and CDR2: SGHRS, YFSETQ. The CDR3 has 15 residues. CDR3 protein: CASSPSTVRDSPLHF. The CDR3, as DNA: TGCGCCAGCAGCCCTTCGACAGTCAGGGATTCACCCCTCCACTTT.

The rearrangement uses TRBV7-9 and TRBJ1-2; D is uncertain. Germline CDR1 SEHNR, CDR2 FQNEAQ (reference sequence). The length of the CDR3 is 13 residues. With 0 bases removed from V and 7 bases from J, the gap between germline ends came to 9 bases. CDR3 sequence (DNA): TGTGCCAGCAGCTTAGCGAGTATGTCTGGCTACACCTTC. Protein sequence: CASSLASMSGYTF.

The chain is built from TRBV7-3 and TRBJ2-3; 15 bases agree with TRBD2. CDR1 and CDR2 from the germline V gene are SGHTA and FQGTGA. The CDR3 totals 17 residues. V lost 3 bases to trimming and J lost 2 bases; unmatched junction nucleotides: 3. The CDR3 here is CASSFGLAGGPTDTQYF. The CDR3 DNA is TGTGCCAGCAGCTTCGGACTAGCGGGGGGGCCCACAGATACGCAGTATTTT.

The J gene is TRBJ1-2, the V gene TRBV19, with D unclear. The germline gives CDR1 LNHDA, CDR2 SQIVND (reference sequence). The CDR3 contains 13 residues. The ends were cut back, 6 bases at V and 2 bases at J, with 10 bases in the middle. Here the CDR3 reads CASSLDGNYGYTF. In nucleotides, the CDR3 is TGTGCCAGTAGCCTCGACGGGAACTATGGCTACACCTTC. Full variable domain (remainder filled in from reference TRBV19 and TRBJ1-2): DGGITQSPKYLFRKEGQNVTLSCEQNLNHDAMYWYRQDPGQGLRLIYYSQIVNDFQKGDIAEGYSVSREKKESFPLTVTSAQKNPTAFYLCASSLDGNYGYTFGSGTRLTVV.

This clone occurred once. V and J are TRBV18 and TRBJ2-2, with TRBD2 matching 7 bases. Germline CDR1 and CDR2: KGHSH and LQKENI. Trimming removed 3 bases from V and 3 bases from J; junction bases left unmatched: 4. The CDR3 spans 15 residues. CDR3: CASSPPAGYTGELFF. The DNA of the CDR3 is TGTGCCAGCTCACCCCCAGCGGGGTACACCGGGGAGCTGTTTTTT.

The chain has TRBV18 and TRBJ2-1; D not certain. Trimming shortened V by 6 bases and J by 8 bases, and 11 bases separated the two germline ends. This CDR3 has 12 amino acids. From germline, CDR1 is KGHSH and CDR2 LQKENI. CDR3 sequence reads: CASSPIPYEQFF. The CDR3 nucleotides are TGTGCCAGCTCCCCTATTCCGTATGAGCAGTTCTTC.

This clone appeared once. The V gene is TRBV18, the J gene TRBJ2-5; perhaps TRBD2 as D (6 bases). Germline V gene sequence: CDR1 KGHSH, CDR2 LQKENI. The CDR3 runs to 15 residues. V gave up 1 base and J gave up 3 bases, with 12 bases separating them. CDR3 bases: TGTGCCAGCTCACCACTGAACGGGGGTGAAGAGACCCAGTACTTC. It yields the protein CASSPLNGGEETQYF.

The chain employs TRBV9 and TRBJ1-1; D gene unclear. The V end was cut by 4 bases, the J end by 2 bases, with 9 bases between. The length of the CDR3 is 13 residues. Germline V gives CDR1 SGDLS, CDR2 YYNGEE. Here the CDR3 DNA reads TGTGCCAGCAGCCCCAGTGTCAACACTGAAGCTTTCTTT. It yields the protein CASSPSVNTEAFF.

The CDR3 protein is CASGLAPYGYTF. The CDR3 DNA is TGTGCTAGTGGTTTGGCTCCCTATGGCTACACCTTC. This chain uses TRBV12-5 with TRBJ1-2; no clear D gene. The V and J ends lost 1 base and 4 bases respectively, with 4 bases between them. This CDR3 region has 12 residues. Looked up from germline, CDR1 is LGHNT and CDR2 is FRNRAP.

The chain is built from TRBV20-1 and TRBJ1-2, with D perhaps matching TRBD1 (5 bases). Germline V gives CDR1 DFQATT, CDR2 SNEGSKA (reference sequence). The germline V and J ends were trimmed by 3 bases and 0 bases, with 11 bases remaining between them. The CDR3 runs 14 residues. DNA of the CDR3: TGCAGTGCTAGTTCTCGGGGGGCTAACTATGGCTACACCTTC. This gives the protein CSASSRGANYGYTF.

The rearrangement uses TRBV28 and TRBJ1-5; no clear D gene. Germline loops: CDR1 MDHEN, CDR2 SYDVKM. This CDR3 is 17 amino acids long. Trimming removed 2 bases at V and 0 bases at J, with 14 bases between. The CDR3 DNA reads TGTGCCAGCAGTTTAAGGGCAGTGCGTTATAGCAATCAGCCCCAGCATTTT. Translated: CASSLRAVRYSNQPQHF.

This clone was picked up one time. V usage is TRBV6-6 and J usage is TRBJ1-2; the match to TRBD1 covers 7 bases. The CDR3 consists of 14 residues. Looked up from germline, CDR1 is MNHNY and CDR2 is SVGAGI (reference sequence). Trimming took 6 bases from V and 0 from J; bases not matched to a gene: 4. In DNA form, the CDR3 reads TGTGCCAGCAGGGAGACAGGGACTAACTATGGCTACACCTTC. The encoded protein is CASRETGTNYGYTF.

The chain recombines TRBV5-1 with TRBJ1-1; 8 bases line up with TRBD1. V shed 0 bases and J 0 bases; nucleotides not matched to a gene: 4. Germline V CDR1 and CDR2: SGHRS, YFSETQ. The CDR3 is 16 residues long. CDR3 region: CASSLGTGTLNTEAFF. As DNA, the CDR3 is TGCGCCAGCAGCTTGGGGACAGGGACGCTGAACACTGAAGCTTTCTTT.